One and the same sample provided the 22 T cell receptor beta chains below, sequenced in a study of cytomegalovirus exposure and HLA in healthy donors. Assay: immunoSEQ multiplex PCR; the TCRdb copy retains only in-frame clones and omits some. The sample shows about 95,000 clones, roughly 85% of them seen only once. Material for sequencing was PBMCs. These receptors all stem from a man aged 18 to 29 in good health and CMV-seropositive.

This clone was found a few times. The chain couples TRBV6-6 to TRBJ2-2; perhaps TRBD2 as D (6 bases). The V end was cut by 7 bases, the J end by 2 bases, with 17 bases between. This CDR3 spans 16 amino acids. From germline, CDR1 is MNHNY and CDR2 SVGAGI (reference sequence). The CDR3 reads CASTPLLGGNTGELFF. CDR3 in DNA: TGTGCCAGCACCCCGCTTCTGGGGGGTAACACCGGGGAGCTGTTTTTT.

J is TRBJ1-5 and V is TRBV10-3, with 9 bases identical to TRBD1. Germline V gene data show CDR1 as ENHRY and CDR2 as SYGVKD. The CDR3 extends over 14 amino acids. With V trimmed by 5 bases and J by 6 bases, 5 bases remained unmatched. The CDR3 region is CAISRTGEGQPQHF. In DNA form, the CDR3 reads TGTGCCATCAGTCGGACAGGGGAAGGTCAGCCCCAGCATTTT.

In this sample, this clone turned up once. This chain links TRBV2 with TRBJ2-3; perhaps TRBD2 as D (6 bases). V was clipped by 5 bases and J by 6 bases, with 12 bases between them. CDR1 and CDR2 from the germline V gene are SNHLY and FYNNEI. The CDR3 contains 13 residues. Here the CDR3 reads CASSYRRGDTQYF. In nucleotides, the CDR3 is TGTGCCAGCAGTTACCGACGGGGGGATACGCAGTATTTT.

This clone was recorded once. The gene calls are TRBV29-1 and TRBJ2-1; a possible D gene is TRBD2 (5 bases). The germline gives CDR1 SQVTM, CDR2 ANQGSEA. The CDR3 is 10 residues long. V was shortened by 3 bases and J by 12 bases, with 9 bases between the two germline ends. CDR3 region: CSVDEAAQFF. The DNA of the CDR3 is TGCAGCGTTGATGAAGCGGCGCAGTTCTTC.

The J gene is TRBJ2-7, the V gene TRBV9, with TRBD2 identical over 7 bases. Losses at the gene ends were 0 bases for V and 6 bases for J; bases not matched to a gene: 15. This CDR3 has 17 residues. Germline CDR1 is SGDLS and CDR2 is YYNGEE. The CDR3 spells CASSVATGGGRGLEQYF. The CDR3 DNA sequence: TGTGCCAGCAGCGTAGCTACGGGAGGAGGGAGAGGGCTCGAGCAGTACTTC.

The chain carries TRBV11-1 and TRBJ2-5, with D maybe TRBD1 (5 bases). This CDR3 has 14 amino acids. CDR1 is SGHAT and CDR2 is FQDESV in the germline V gene (reference sequence). Trimming cost V 0 bases and J 4 bases, with 9 bases left between them. CDR3 DNA: TGTGCCAGCAGCTTAGCAGGGCAGGGAGAGACCCAGTACTTC. It encodes CASSLAGQGETQYF.

J is TRBJ1-4 and V is TRBV28; 7 bases agree with TRBD1. V lost 6 bases and J lost 8; bases outside the gene matches: 9. CDR3 length: 14 amino acids. The germline gives CDR1 MDHEN, CDR2 SYDVKM. As DNA, the CDR3 is TGTGCCAGCAGCCCGGGGGACAGAGCGGAAAAACTGTTTTTT. Its translation: CASSPGDRAEKLFF.

As DNA, the CDR3 is TGTGCCATCAGTGAGTCATCCAGGGTGGGGCCCTCTGGGGCCAACGTCCTGACTTTC. Translating it yields CAISESSRVGPSGANVLTF. V is TRBV10-3 and J is TRBJ2-6; TRBD1 is a possible D gene (5 bases). The CDR3 has 19 residues. Germline V gene sequence: CDR1 ENHRY, CDR2 SYGVKD. V was pared by 0 bases and J by 0 bases, with 15 bases between.

This clone was counted a few times. The V call is TRBV7-8, the J call TRBJ2-1, with a weak D call TRBD2 (5 bases). V was cut by 1 base and J by 2 bases, with 9 bases left in between. CDR3 length: 15 amino acids. Germline V gene lookup returns CDR1 SGHVS and CDR2 FQNEAQ. CDR3 region: CASSLVGGTYNEQFF. In nucleotides, the CDR3 is TGTGCCAGCAGCTTAGTTGGAGGAACCTACAATGAGCAGTTCTTC.

This clone was seen only a few times. V usage is TRBV4-1 and J usage is TRBJ1-2; 7 nucleotides agree with TRBD1. The CDR3 runs 13 residues. CDR1 is MGHRA and CDR2 is YSYEKL in the germline V gene. V shed 2 bases and J 6 bases; nucleotides not matched to a gene: 3. CDR3 sequence (DNA): TGCGCCAGCAGCCAAAGAACAGGGGATGGCTACACCTTC. Its translation: CASSQRTGDGYTF.

J is TRBJ1-1 and V is TRBV5-4; possible D gene TRBD1, 6 bases. V lost 6 bases, J lost 1 base, and 16 bases lay in between. The CDR3 runs 15 residues. The V gene's germline CDR1 is SGHNT and CDR2 YYREEE (reference sequence). The CDR3 sequence: CASTWGGRANTEAFF. The CDR3 DNA reads as TGTGCCAGCACCTGGGGGGGCAGGGCGAACACTGAAGCTTTCTTT.

This clone has only one observation. J is TRBJ2-1 and V is TRBV6-5, with D unresolved. Looked up from germline, CDR1 is MNHEY and CDR2 is SVGAGI. CDR3 size: 13 residues. V lost 6 bases, J lost 1 base, and 7 bases lay in between. This chain's CDR3 is CASSSSSYNEQFF. The CDR3 coding sequence is TGTGCCAGCAGCTCTTCTTCCTACAATGAGCAGTTCTTC.

CDR3 sequence: CASSLGAGATDTQYF. The DNA for the CDR3 is TGTGCCAGCAGCTTGGGGGCGGGGGCGACAGATACGCAGTATTTT. The V call is TRBV7-6, the J call TRBJ2-3, with a weak D call TRBD2 (7 bases). The CDR3 is 15 amino acids. The germline V gene has CDR1 SGHVS and CDR2 FNYEAQ. V was pared by 3 bases and J by 3 bases, with 13 bases between.

The chain is built from TRBV6-5 and TRBJ2-7, with 8 bases that match TRBD1. CDR1 is MNHEY and CDR2 is SVGAGI in the germline V gene. The ends lost 2 bases at V and 2 bases at J; junction bases unmatched: 5. The CDR3 length is 15 residues. This chain's CDR3 is CASSYRQGAAYEQYV. The DNA for the CDR3 is TGTGCCAGCAGTTACCGGCAGGGGGCCGCCTACGAGCAGTACGTC.

The gene calls are TRBV5-6 and TRBJ2-3; no clear D gene. The V gene lost 0 bases and the J gene lost 4 bases, with 3 bases spanning the gap. The CDR3 totals 12 residues. Germline-derived CDR1 and CDR2 are SGHDT and YYEEEE. CDR3 loop: CASSLAADTQYF. Written as DNA, the CDR3 is TGTGCCAGCAGCTTGGCGGCAGATACGCAGTATTTT.

The chain has TRBV19 and TRBJ1-1; the D is unclear. The V end was cut by 8 bases, the J end by 1 base, with 11 bases between. The V gene's germline CDR1 is LNHDA and CDR2 SQIVND (reference sequence). The CDR3 loop spans 13 amino acids. The CDR3 nucleotides are TGTGCCAGTCGAGCGGCTACGAACACTGAAGCTTTCTTT. This translates into CASRAATNTEAFF.

The chain carries TRBV29-1 and TRBJ2-3; 7 bases map to TRBD2. V shed 4 bases and J 2 bases; nucleotides not matched to a gene: 6. This CDR3 has 14 residues. CDR1 is SQVTM, CDR2 ANQGSEA, per germline. CDR3 amino acids: CSVVGLSSTDTQYF. DNA of the CDR3: TGCAGCGTTGTGGGACTATCCTCCACAGATACGCAGTATTTT.

In DNA, the CDR3 is TGTGCCAGTAGTCTGTACACCGGGGAGCTGTTTTTT. This codes for CASSLYTGELFF. This chain connects TRBV19 to TRBJ2-2; D unresolved. The germline V gene encodes CDR1 LNHDA and CDR2 SQIVND (reference sequence). Between the trimmed V and J ends, which lost 5 bases and 3 bases, there was a span of 4 bases. The CDR3 is made up of 12 amino acids.

V is TRBV2 and J is TRBJ2-5; D perhaps matches TRBD1 (5 bases). Trimming shortened V by 4 bases and J by 3 bases, and 9 bases separated the two germline ends. From germline, CDR1 is SNHLY and CDR2 FYNNEI. The CDR3 loop spans 13 amino acids. CDR3 amino acids: CASSVGREETQYF. The DNA of the CDR3 is TGTGCCAGCAGTGTGGGCAGGGAAGAGACCCAGTACTTC.

V gene TRBV5-1 combines with J gene TRBJ2-5; D gene ambiguous. The V end was cut by 4 bases, the J end by 5 bases, with 9 bases between. The CDR3 is made up of 12 amino acids. The germline gives CDR1 SGHRS, CDR2 YFSETQ. CDR3 nucleotides: TGCGCCAGCAGCGCAGCGCTCGAGACCCAGTACTTC. Translating gives CASSAALETQYF.

The chain links TRBV23-1 to TRBJ1-5; 8 bases map to TRBD1. TRBV23-1 is designated an ORF whose function remains uncertain. With V trimmed by 4 bases and J by 7 bases, 15 bases remained unmatched. This CDR3 spans 17 amino acids. CDR3: CASSLNQQGVGRQPQHF. In DNA form, the CDR3 reads TGCGCCAGCAGTCTAAACCAACAGGGGGTCGGACGACAGCCCCAGCATTTT.

The chain combines TRBV6-5 with TRBJ2-1; 7 bases agree with TRBD2. Germline V lookup: CDR1 MNHEY, CDR2 SVGAGI. V dropped 4 bases and J dropped 9; count of bases not matched to a gene: 9. The CDR3 totals 14 residues. CDR3 in DNA: TGTGCCAGCAGTTCCCTGGGGGGGAGCGGTGAGCAGTTCTTC. Translation: CASSSLGGSGEQFF.